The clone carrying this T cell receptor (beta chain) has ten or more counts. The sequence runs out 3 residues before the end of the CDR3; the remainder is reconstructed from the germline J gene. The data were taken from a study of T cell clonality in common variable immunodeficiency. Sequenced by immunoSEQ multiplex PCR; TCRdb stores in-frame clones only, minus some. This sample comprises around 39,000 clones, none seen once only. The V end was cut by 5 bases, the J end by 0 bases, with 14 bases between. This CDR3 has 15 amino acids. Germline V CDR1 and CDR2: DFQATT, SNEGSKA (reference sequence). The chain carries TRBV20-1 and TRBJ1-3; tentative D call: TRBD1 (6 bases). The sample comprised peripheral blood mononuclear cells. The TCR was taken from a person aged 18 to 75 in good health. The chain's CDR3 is CSADEGQISGNTIYF. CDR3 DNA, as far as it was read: TGCAGTGCTGACGAGGGACAAATCTCTGGAAACACC.